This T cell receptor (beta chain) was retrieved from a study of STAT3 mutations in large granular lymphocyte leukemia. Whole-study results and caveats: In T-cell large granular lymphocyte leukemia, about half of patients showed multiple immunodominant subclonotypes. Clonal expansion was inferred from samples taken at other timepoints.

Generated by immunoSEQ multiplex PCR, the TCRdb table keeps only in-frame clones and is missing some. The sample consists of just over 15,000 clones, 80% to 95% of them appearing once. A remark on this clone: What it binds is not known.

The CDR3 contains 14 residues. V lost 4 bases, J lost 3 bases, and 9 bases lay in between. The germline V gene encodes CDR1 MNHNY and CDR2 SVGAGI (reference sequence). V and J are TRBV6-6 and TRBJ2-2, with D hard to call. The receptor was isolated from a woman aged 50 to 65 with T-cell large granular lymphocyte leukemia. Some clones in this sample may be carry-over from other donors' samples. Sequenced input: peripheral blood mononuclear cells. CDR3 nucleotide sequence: TGTGCCAGCAGTTCAGGCAGTCACACCGGGGAGCTGTTTTTT. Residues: CASSSGSHTGELFF.